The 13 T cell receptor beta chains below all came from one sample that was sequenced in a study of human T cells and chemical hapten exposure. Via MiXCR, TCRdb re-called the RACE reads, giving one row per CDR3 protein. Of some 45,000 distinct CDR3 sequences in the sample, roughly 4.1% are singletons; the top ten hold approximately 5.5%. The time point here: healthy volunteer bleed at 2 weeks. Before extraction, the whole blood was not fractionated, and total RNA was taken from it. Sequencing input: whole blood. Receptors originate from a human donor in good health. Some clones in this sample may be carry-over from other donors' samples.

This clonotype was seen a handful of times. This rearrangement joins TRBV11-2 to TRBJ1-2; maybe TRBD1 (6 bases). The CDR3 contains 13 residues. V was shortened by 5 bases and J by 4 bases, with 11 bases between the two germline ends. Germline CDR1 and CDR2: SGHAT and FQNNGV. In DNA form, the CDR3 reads TGTGCCAGCAGCCAGGGGACTTTCTATGGCTACACCTTC. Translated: CASSQGTFYGYTF.

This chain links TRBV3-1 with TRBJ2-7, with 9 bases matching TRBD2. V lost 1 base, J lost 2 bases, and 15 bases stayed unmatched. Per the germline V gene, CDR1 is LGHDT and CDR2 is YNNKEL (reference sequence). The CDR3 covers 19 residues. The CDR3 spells CASSQAILSPSGKPYEQYF. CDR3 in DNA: TGTGCCAGCAGCCAAGCCATATTATCCCCTAGCGGGAAGCCCTACGAGCAGTACTTC.

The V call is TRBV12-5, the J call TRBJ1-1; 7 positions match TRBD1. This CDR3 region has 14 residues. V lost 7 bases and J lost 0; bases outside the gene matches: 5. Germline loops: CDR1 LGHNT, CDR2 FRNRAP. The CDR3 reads CASARGQLNTEAFF. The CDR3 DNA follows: TGTGCTAGTGCTCGGGGACAGCTGAACACTGAAGCTTTCTTT. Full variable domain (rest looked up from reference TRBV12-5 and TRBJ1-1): DARVTQTPRHKVTEMGQEVTMRCQPILGHNTVFWYRQTMMQGLELLAYFRNRAPLDDSGMPKDRFSAEMPDATLATLKIQPSEPRDSAVYFCASARGQLNTEAFFGQGTRLTVV.

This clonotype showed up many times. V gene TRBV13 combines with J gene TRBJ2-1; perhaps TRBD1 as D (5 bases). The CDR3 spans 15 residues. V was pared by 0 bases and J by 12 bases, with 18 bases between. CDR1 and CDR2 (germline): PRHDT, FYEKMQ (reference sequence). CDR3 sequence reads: CASSLGRVWTKGQFF. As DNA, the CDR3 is TGTGCCAGCAGCTTAGGCAGGGTGTGGACGAAAGGGCAGTTCTTC. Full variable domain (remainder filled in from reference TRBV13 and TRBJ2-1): AAGVIQSPRHLIKEKRETATLKCYPIPRHDTVYWYQQGPGQDPQFLISFYEKMQSDKGSIPDRFSAQQFSDYHSELNMSSLELGDSALYFCASSLGRVWTKGQFFGPGTRLTVL.

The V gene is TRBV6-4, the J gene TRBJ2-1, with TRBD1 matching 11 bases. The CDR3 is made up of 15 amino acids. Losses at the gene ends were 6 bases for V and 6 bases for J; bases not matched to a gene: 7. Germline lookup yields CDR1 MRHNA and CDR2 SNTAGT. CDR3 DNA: TGTGCCAGCAGCAACCGGGACAGGGGGGGCAATGAGCAGTTCTTC. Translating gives CASSNRDRGGNEQFF.

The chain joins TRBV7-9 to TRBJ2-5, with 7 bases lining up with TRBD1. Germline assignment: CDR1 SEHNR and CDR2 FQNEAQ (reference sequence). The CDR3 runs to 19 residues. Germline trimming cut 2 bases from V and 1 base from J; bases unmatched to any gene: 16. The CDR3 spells CASSLPGTANLFSQETQYF. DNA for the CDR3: TGTGCCAGCAGCTTACCCGGGACAGCAAACCTTTTTTCCCAAGAGACCCAGTACTTC.

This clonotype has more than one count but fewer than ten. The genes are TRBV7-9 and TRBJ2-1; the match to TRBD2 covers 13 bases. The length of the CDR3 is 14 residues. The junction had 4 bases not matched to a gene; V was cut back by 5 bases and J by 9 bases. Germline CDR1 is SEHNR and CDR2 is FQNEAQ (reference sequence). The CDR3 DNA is TGTGCCAGCAGCCGGACTAGCGGGAGATCTGAGCAGTTCTTC. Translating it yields CASSRTSGRSEQFF.

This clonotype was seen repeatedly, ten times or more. The CDR3 here is CSARFLTGELFF. The CDR3 DNA reads as TGCAGTGCTAGATTTCTCACCGGGGAGCTGTTTTTT. The rearrangement links TRBV20-1 to TRBJ2-2; D unclear. The CDR3 is 12 residues long. Trimming left V 2 bases short and J 4 bases short, with 5 bases between. Germline V gene sequence: CDR1 DFQATT, CDR2 SNEGSKA (reference sequence).

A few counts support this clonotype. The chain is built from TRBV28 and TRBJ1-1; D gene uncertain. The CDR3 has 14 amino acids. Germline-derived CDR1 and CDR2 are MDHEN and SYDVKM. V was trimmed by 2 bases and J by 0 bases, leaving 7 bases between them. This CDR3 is CASSLPGLNTEAFF. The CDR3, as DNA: TGTGCCAGCAGTTTACCGGGGTTGAACACTGAAGCTTTCTTT.

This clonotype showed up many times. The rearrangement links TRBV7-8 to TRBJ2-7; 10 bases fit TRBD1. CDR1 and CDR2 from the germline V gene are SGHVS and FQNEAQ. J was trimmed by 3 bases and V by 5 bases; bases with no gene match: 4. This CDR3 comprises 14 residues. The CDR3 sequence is CASSLRDRGYEQYF. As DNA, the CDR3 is TGTGCCAGCAGCCTCCGGGACAGGGGCTACGAGCAGTACTTC.

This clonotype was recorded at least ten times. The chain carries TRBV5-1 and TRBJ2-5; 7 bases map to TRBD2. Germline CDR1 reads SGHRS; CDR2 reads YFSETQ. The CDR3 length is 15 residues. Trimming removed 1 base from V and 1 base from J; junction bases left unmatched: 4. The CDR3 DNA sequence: TGCGCCAGCAGCTTGATGTCTAGCGGCCAAGAGACCCAGTACTTC. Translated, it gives CASSLMSSGQETQYF.

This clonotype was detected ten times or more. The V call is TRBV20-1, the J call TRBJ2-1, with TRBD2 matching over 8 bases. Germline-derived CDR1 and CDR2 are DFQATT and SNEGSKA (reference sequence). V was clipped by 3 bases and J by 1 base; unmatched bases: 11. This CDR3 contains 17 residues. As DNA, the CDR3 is TGCAGTGCTAGGGGGGGCGGGAGGTTCCAATCCTACAATGAGCAGTTCTTC. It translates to CSARGGGRFQSYNEQFF.

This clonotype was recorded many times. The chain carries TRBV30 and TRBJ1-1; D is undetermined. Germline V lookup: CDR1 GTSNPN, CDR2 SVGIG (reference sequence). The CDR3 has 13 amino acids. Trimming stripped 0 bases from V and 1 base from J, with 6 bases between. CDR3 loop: CAWSVDPNTEAFF. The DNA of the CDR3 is TGTGCCTGGAGTGTAGACCCGAACACTGAAGCTTTCTTT.